One T cell receptor beta chain is described in this entry. This entry belongs to a study of blood T cell repertoires in COVID-19. At the level of the study: Samples representing acute and convalescent COVID-19 were sourced from the United States, Italy and Spain. Sources were T cells, B-cell-depleted T cells, or PBMCs; the material itself was cDNA or gDNA.

Deletions cut 5 bases from V and 4 bases from J, with 14 bases between. The CDR3 has 14 amino acids. Germline V gene data show CDR1 as SGHVS and CDR2 as FNYEAQ. Original methodology: Estimated nucleated cell counts came from reference gene primer amplification. The data were produced by immunoSEQ multiplex PCR, yet TCRdb's version contains in-frame clones alone and is incomplete. For V, J and clone size, that table is used; D and trimming come from the DNA. There are 200,000 to 300,000 clones in the sample; over 80% occur only once, and over 1.2% lies in the top ten. The TCR comes from a woman in her forties who had recovered from COVID-19. The source material was peripheral blood. This chain links TRBV7-6 with TRBJ1-2, with D unclear. This CDR3 is CASSPPGVGYGYTF. The CDR3 DNA follows: TGTGCCAGCAGCCCCCCCGGGGTCGGCTATGGCTACACCTTC.